Sequencing of this T cell receptor (beta chain) was carried out in a study of cytomegalovirus exposure and HLA in healthy donors. The primer mix had 60 Vbeta and 13 Jbeta primers. Profiling relied on immunoSEQ multiplex PCR, and the TCRdb table lists in-frame clones only, not all of them. The sample includes more than 150,000 clones, 77% of them seen just once. There are 13 residues in the CDR3. CDR1 and CDR2 (germline): GTSNPN, SVGIG (reference sequence). Study results and caveats: Accounts indicate the classifier identified cytomegalovirus status with strong specificity and sensitivity. Researchers reported in a later analysis that a missense DCLRE1C variant was tied to TCR beta V- and J-gene trimming.

About this clone itself: Its antigen is still unknown. One end of the junction does not line up with germline, which may come from a read error.

The rearrangement joins TRBV30 to TRBJ1-2; D may be TRBD1 (6 bases). The sequence was collected from a man younger than 35 in good health and CMV-seronegative. The specimen sequenced was PBMCs. The CDR3 spells CAWRQQGIYGCTF. The CDR3 nucleotides are TGTGCCTGGAGACAACAGGGTATCTATGGCTGCACCTTC.